This T cell receptor (beta chain) was sequenced during a study of regulatory T cells in long-lasting Graves disease (dated by TCRdb to the early 2020s). Regarding the study in general: Antithyroid drugs had been taken for less than 3 months by newly diagnosed Graves' disease patients. The study took place in China and was registered as a clinical trial. A total of about 33 samples underwent TCR sequencing: 13 from persistent and about 20 from newly diagnosed Graves' disease patients. This study used TCR sequencing and RNA sequencing of peripheral blood to compare persistent Graves' disease patients against newly diagnosed Graves' disease patients. The paper as a whole reports these results and caveats: Sequencing and analysis were limited to the TCR beta chain. Persistent Graves' disease patients showed lower TCR Shannon entropy and fewer highly expanded clones than newly diagnosed patients, suggesting clonal expansion. More public clonotypes were shared among persistent patients (roughly 3,000) than among newly diagnosed patients (over 900). Persistent disease showed preferential use of TRBV28, TRBJ1-2 and TRBJ2-5, whereas newly diagnosed disease favored TRBV20-1 and TRBJ2-1. Only peripheral blood was studied, because thyroid tissue, the primary lesion, was inaccessible. The authors acknowledged the small sample size as a limitation that may reduce accuracy.

Library prep was done by multiplex PCR. The reads were generated on an Illumina HiSeq 4000. iRepertoire HTBI primers and Arm-PCR amplification of CDR3 regions were used to construct TCR beta libraries. Before sequencing, the PCR products underwent gel purification. Under the source paper's analysis protocol: Across samples, some 62 TRBV and 13 to 15 TRBJ segments were identified and used for gene usage analysis of CDR3 amino acid clonotypes. COPE and FqMerger were used to merge the filtered high-quality paired reads into contigs. BLAST was used to align contigs to the IMGT TRBV, TRBD and TRBJ reference genes, and CDR3 was defined following IMGT. Highly expanded clones were defined as clonotypes with a frequency above 0.1%. Shannon entropy was used to measure repertoire diversity, and the Gini coefficient was used to measure V-J evenness. A clonotype was considered public if more than one individual shared it. TCRdb handled the public reads itself, with Q25 trimming in fastp and clone calling in MiXCR, and kept productive beta chains. Rows merge per CDR3 protein into single entries with the most common DNA and genes. None of the V and J calls come from the authors' own analysis; TCRdb made them. Within this sample are 550,000 to 650,000 distinct CDR3 sequences, with around 16% of them counted one time only. Together, the top ten hold 12% of the sample.

The sample's time point label, decoded: newly diagnosed GD, antithyroid drugs for less than 3 months. For both TCR sequencing and RNA sequencing, RNA was extracted from PBMCs using TRIzol. The diagnosis of Graves' disease was made according to American Thyroid Association guidelines. Patients for the study were recruited at an endocrinology department in Xi'an, China. Each patient gave about 10 milliliters of peripheral blood, collected in an EDTA anticoagulant tube. Ficoll Paque Plus density gradient separation was used to isolate PBMCs, and no further T cell sorting was performed. An Agilent 2100 Bioanalyzer and agarose gel were used to check RNA quality, and a NanoDrop 2000 was used to measure RNA concentration. This clonotype was observed at least ten times. It has no known antigen specificity. Base qualities are missing; no much larger clone stands one base away. V loses 5 bases, J loses 3 bases, and the germline ends lie 17 bases apart. The CDR3 holds 15 amino acids from the cysteine to the phenylalanine. CDR3 DNA only is kept here, 45 bases in frame from base 1. In the germline V gene (reference sequence), CDR1 corresponds to PRHDT and CDR2 to FYEKMQ.

The same sample was also used in a study of T cells in Graves' hyperthyroidism and ophthalmopathy. As noted in the second study: Stable Graves' hyperthyroidism was defined as the absence of progression to ophthalmopathy over 18 months of follow-up. Hyperthyroidism patients were aged 18 to 65 years and newly diagnosed, with disease duration of less than 2 months. Patients with uncontrolled infections, other autoimmune diseases, pregnancy or lactation were excluded. Diagnoses were established on the basis of clinical symptoms, serum thyroxine and TRAb, thyroid ultrasound, and orbital computed tomography. The first round of RT-PCR for the TCR CDR3 was performed with the HTBI primer set and the Qiagen OneStep RT-PCR kit. Blood samples also contained most of the expanded thyroid clonotypes (frequency above 0.001), which suggests that blood repertoires may reflect thyroid immune responses. Ophthalmopathy was separated from stable hyperthyroidism by a 13 V-J signature model, with 85% to 90% sensitivity and about 81% specificity obtained in cross-validation and 80%/75% obtained in testing. In validation, progression to ophthalmopathy was predicted by the model with 70.59% sensitivity and approximately 78% specificity, a median of 6.5 months before onset. To identify distinguishing TCR V-J signatures, a discovery cohort of about a hundred patients was used, comprising 40 to 45 with Graves' ophthalmopathy and 55 to 65 with stable Graves' hyperthyroidism. An independent validation cohort of around 19 hyperthyroidism patients and some 15 patients who later progressed to ophthalmopathy tested prospective prediction of ophthalmopathy. The 85 to 100 discovery patients were divided at random into training and test sets in a 7:3 ratio. Thyroid tissue and blood T-cell repertoires from roughly six Graves' hyperthyroidism patients were also compared in the study. After sampling, hyperthyroidism patients received methimazole starting at 30 mg daily, and ophthalmopathy patients received high-dose intravenous methylprednisolone. The libraries were constructed in a second round of multiplex PCR and then size-selected and purified. Sequencing of the libraries was done on an Illumina HiSeq2000 using paired-end 100 bp reads. Raw data were processed with SOAPnuke, discarding reads with adapters, uncalled bases, mean Phred below 15, or no exact constant-primer or identifier match. High-quality paired reads were merged using COPE v1.2.5, and each unique nucleotide sequence was defined as a clonotype. MiTCR v1.1 was used to align clonotypes to the IMGT TRBV, TRBD and TRBJ reference segments. The analysis included only V-J combinations with a frequency above 0.0001, which together covered roughly 99% of the repertoires. A TCS score was defined as the ratio of F50 (clonal expansion) to E x V (chaos), with BLOSUM62-based TCRdist applied between CDR3 peptides within each V-J. Welch's t-statistics and random forest reduced roughly 500 V-J features to 10 to 15, which were used in a naive Bayes classifier (R e1071). No statistical method was used to set the sample size in advance, and investigators knew the group allocation. According to the paper, TCR Vbeta CDR3 sequencing was carried out on over 130 peripheral blood samples, which came from fewer than 50 ophthalmopathy, approximately 78 hyperthyroidism and approximately 17 progressor patients.

The TCR was taken from a man between 18 and 29 years old with Graves disease. Donor details come from another sample of the same person, matched by shared clones. This sample comprised peripheral blood mononuclear cells (PBMCs), obtained at new diagnosis, from a patient treated with antithyroid drugs. This receptor chain uses TRBV13 and TRBJ2-7; the D gene is perhaps TRBD2, from 5 matching bases. The bases read TGTGCCAGCAGCCGCCTTAGTAGCGCCAGCTACGAGCAGTACTTC. Its protein is CASSRLSSASYEQYF.